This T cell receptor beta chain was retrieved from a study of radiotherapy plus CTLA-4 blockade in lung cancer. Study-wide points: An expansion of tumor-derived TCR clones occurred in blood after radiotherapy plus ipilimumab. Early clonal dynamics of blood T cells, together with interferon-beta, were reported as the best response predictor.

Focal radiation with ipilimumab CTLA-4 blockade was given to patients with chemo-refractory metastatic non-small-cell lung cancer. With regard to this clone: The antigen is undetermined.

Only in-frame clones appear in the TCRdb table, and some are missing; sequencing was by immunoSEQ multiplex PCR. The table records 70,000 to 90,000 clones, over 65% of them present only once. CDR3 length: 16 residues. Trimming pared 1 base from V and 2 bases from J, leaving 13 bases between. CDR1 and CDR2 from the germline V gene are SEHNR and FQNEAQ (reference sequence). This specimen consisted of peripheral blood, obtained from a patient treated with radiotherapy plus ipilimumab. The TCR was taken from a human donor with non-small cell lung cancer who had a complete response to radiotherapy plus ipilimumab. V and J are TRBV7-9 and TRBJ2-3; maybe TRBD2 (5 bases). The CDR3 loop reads CASSLVSGLSTDTQYF. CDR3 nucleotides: TGTGCCAGCAGCTTAGTCTCCGGACTTTCCACAGATACGCAGTATTTT.